These 24 T cell receptor beta chains were sequenced from one sample in a study of OX40 agonist ivuxolimab in advanced cancers. The repertoire was sequenced with immunoSEQ multiplex PCR; TCRdb's copy has only in-frame clones and lacks some. In the table there are over 100,000 clones, 80% to 90% of which are singletons. The sequencing here drew on CD4+ or CD8+ T cells sorted from blood, taken in a trial of the OX40 agonist ivuxolimab. These receptors originate from an adult with an advanced solid tumor such as melanoma, head and neck, liver or kidney cancer.

The chain uses TRBV2 and TRBJ1-1, with 7 nucleotides matching TRBD1. The germline CDR1 and CDR2 sequences are SNHLY and FYNNEI. V dropped 4 bases and J dropped 0; count of bases not matched to a gene: 2. This CDR3 is built from 14 residues. As DNA, the CDR3 is TGTGCCAGCAGTGTACAGGGGATGAACACTGAAGCTTTCTTT. Translation gives CASSVQGMNTEAFF.

The chain combines TRBV6-1 with TRBJ1-2, with TRBD1 as a possible D gene (6 bases). V was shortened by 6 bases and J by 2 bases, with 10 bases between the two germline ends. The CDR3 totals 13 residues. Germline V gene data show CDR1 as MNHNS and CDR2 as SASEGT. The CDR3 spells CASSLTGNYGYTF. As DNA, the CDR3 is TGTGCCAGCAGCCTGACAGGCAACTATGGCTACACCTTC.

This chain links TRBV28 with TRBJ2-7; weak D call: TRBD2 (7 bases). The length of the CDR3 is 15 residues. V gave up 5 bases and J gave up 0 bases, with 14 bases separating them. Germline assignment: CDR1 MDHEN and CDR2 SYDVKM. The CDR3 reads CASSGGGKSSYEQYF. The CDR3, as DNA: TGTGCCAGCAGTGGCGGGGGCAAGAGCTCCTACGAGCAGTACTTC.

The chain carries TRBV9 and TRBJ2-3; D not certain. V was cut by 0 bases and J by 5 bases, with 13 bases left in between. The CDR3 covers 15 residues. Looked up from germline, CDR1 is SGDLS and CDR2 is YYNGEE. CDR3: CASSVASVVIDTQYF. CDR3 in DNA: TGTGCCAGCAGCGTAGCTTCGGTAGTCATAGATACGCAGTATTTT.

This chain joins TRBV28 and TRBJ2-3; TRBD1 agrees at 9 bases. The trim removed 5 bases at V and 2 bases at J, leaving 5 bases unmatched. Germline assignment: CDR1 MDHEN and CDR2 SYDVKM. The CDR3 has 15 amino acids. CDR3 residues: CASSLRDRDTDTQYF. The CDR3 nucleotides are TGTGCCAGCAGTCTCCGGGACAGGGACACAGATACGCAGTATTTT.

The rearrangement joins TRBV19 to TRBJ2-2, with a weak D call TRBD2 (6 bases). Germline loops: CDR1 LNHDA, CDR2 SQIVND (reference sequence). CDR3 length: 14 amino acids. V gave up 8 bases and J gave up 7 bases, with 17 bases separating them. The CDR3: CASLDWTKNGELFF. The CDR3 DNA sequence: TGTGCCAGTCTCGACTGGACTAAGAACGGGGAGCTGTTTTTT.

The chain links TRBV30 to TRBJ1-2, with no clear D. Trimming pared 4 bases from V and 5 bases from J, leaving 8 bases between. Per the germline V gene, CDR1 is GTSNPN and CDR2 is SVGIG (reference sequence). CDR3 length: 11 residues. This chain's CDR3 is CAWTRLYGYTF. As DNA, the CDR3 is TGTGCCTGGACTAGACTGTATGGCTACACCTTC.

The gene calls are TRBV11-2 and TRBJ2-2, with TRBD1 as a possible D gene (7 bases). The CDR3 loop spans 17 amino acids. CDR1 and CDR2 (germline): SGHAT, FQNNGV. Between the trimmed V and J ends, which lost 5 bases and 4 bases, there was a span of 20 bases. CDR3 sequence (DNA): TGTGCCAGCAGCCCTTGGGGGGCAGGGGGTCGCACCGGGGAGCTGTTTTTT. Translation gives CASSPWGAGGRTGELFF.

This rearrangement joins TRBV28 to TRBJ1-2; D is undetermined. Germline CDR1 is MDHEN and CDR2 is SYDVKM. Trimming stripped 2 bases from V and 4 bases from J, with 8 bases between. The CDR3 has 13 amino acids. Written as DNA, the CDR3 is TGTGCCAGCAGTTTAGTGGATCGCTATGGCTACACCTTC. It codes for CASSLVDRYGYTF.

This chain uses TRBV18 with TRBJ2-1; 13 bases are a match to TRBD2. Trimming at V came to 3 bases and at J to 8 bases, leaving 4 bases not matched to a gene. This CDR3 is built from 15 residues. Germline CDR1 KGHSH, CDR2 LQKENI. This CDR3 reads CASSPGGLAGDEQFF. The CDR3 nucleotides read TGTGCCAGCTCACCGGGCGGACTAGCGGGGGATGAGCAGTTCTTC.

The gene calls are TRBV28 and TRBJ2-7; the D is unclear. The CDR3 has 14 amino acids. The germline V gene has CDR1 MDHEN and CDR2 SYDVKM. The V gene lost 6 bases and the J gene lost 2 bases, with 14 bases spanning the gap. For the CDR3, the DNA is TGTGCCAGCAGCCCCCCCACGGGCGCCTACGAGCAGTACTTC. This encodes CASSPPTGAYEQYF.

This clone has only one observation. This chain's CDR3 is CASSLGPTGTSGGTQYF. In DNA form, the CDR3 reads TGTGCCAGCAGCTTAGGACCCACCGGGACTAGCGGCGGGACCCAGTACTTC. The chain carries TRBV7-6 and TRBJ2-5; TRBD2 matches 11 bases. The CDR3 is 17 residues long. V was clipped by 1 base and J by 7 bases; unmatched bases: 11. Germline V gene lookup returns CDR1 SGHVS and CDR2 FNYEAQ.

The chain is built from TRBV18 and TRBJ1-5; perhaps TRBD1 as D (6 bases). CDR3 length equals 14 residues. CDR1 and CDR2 from the germline V gene are KGHSH and LQKENI. The V gene lost 3 bases and the J gene lost 5 bases, with 11 bases spanning the gap. CDR3 in amino acids: CASSPYRVDQPQHF. CDR3 DNA: TGTGCCAGCTCACCTTACAGGGTAGATCAGCCCCAGCATTTT.

The genes are TRBV7-2 and TRBJ2-6; D remains unclear. Trimming left V 1 base short and J 0 bases short, with 7 bases between. The CDR3 consists of 16 residues. CDR1 and CDR2 (germline): SGHTA, FQGNSA. Here the CDR3 DNA reads TGTGCCAGCAGCTTAGACCGGAGCTCTGGGGCCAACGTCCTGACTTTC. Its protein product is CASSLDRSSGANVLTF.

The rearrangement links TRBV7-2 to TRBJ1-4; D gene uncertain. The CDR3 length is 15 residues. Trimming shortened V by 6 bases and J by 7 bases, and 18 bases separated the two germline ends. Germline V gene data show CDR1 as SGHTA and CDR2 as FQGNSA. This CDR3 reads CASRFGPLDGEKLFF. The CDR3 DNA reads as TGTGCCAGCAGATTTGGCCCCCTGGACGGTGAAAAACTGTTTTTT.

V gene TRBV9 combines with J gene TRBJ1-1, with 8 bases aligning to TRBD1. This CDR3 is built from 15 residues. Losses at the gene ends were 4 bases for V and 5 bases for J; bases not matched to a gene: 10. Germline assignment: CDR1 SGDLS and CDR2 YYNGEE. The CDR3 DNA sequence: TGTGCCAGCAGCAGAAGGACAGGGACACTTACTGAAGCTTTCTTT. It yields the protein CASSRRTGTLTEAFF.

V usage is TRBV18 and J usage is TRBJ2-5; either TRBD1 or TRBD2 may fit D (5 bases each). Germline V gene data show CDR1 as KGHSH and CDR2 as LQKENI. The CDR3 has 14 amino acids. V was pared by 0 bases and J by 5 bases, with 10 bases between. The CDR3 nucleotides are TGTGCCAGCTCACCACCGGGGGTAGCGGAGACCCAGTACTTC. Translating gives CASSPPGVAETQYF.

The V gene is TRBV19, the J gene TRBJ1-5; weak D call: TRBD1 (6 bases). V shed 6 bases and J shed 7 bases, with 13 bases lying between them. CDR3 length: 13 residues. The germline V gene has CDR1 LNHDA and CDR2 SQIVND (reference sequence). CDR3 region: CASSRGGGQPQHF. The CDR3 DNA reads as TGTGCCAGTAGCAGGGGCGGGGGACAGCCCCAGCATTTT.

The chain uses TRBV28 and TRBJ2-7; D is possibly TRBD2 (5 bases). CDR3 length: 13 amino acids. The V gene's germline CDR1 is MDHEN and CDR2 SYDVKM. The V gene lost 6 bases and the J gene lost 7 bases, with 16 bases spanning the gap. The CDR3 here is CASSRGNNREQYF. The CDR3 region has the DNA TGTGCCAGCAGCCGGGGTAACAACCGGGAGCAGTACTTC.

The chain links TRBV6-1 to TRBJ1-1, with D maybe TRBD1 (5 bases). The CDR3 has 13 amino acids. Trimming pared 4 bases from V and 10 bases from J, leaving 16 bases between. Germline values: CDR1 MNHNS, CDR2 SASEGT. The CDR3 bases are TGTGCCAGCAGTGGAGGATCAGGGTTGGTAGCTTTCTTT. This translates into CASSGGSGLVAFF.

This clone showed up just once. The chain carries TRBV6-5 and TRBJ1-5, with D perhaps matching TRBD1 (5 bases). The length of the CDR3 is 15 residues. Looked up from germline, CDR1 is MNHEY and CDR2 is SVGAGI. Trimming removed 0 bases at V and 3 bases at J, with 9 bases between. The CDR3 DNA sequence: TGTGCCAGCAGTTACTCGGGCAGGGCCAATCAGCCCCAGCATTTT. Protein product: CASSYSGRANQPQHF.

This chain connects TRBV14 to TRBJ1-5, with 10 bases aligning to TRBD1. V was pared by 3 bases and J by 1 base, with 3 bases of the junction left unmatched. This CDR3 contains 16 residues. Per the germline V gene, CDR1 is SGHDN and CDR2 is FVKESK. Here the CDR3 reads CASSQTGGASNQPQHF. In DNA, the CDR3 is TGTGCCAGCAGCCAGACAGGGGGCGCGAGCAATCAGCCCCAGCATTTT. Supplemented by reference TRBV14 and TRBJ1-5, the full variable domain reads EAGVTQFPSHSVIEKGQTVTLRCDPISGHDNLYWYRRVMGKEIKFLLHFVKESKQDESGMPNNRFLAERTGGTYSTLKVQPAELEDSGVYFCASSQTGGASNQPQHFGDGTRLSIL.

The rearrangement links TRBV27 to TRBJ1-2; maybe TRBD1 (5 bases). The ends were cut back, 3 bases at V and 0 bases at J, with 11 bases in the middle. CDR1 and CDR2 from the germline V gene are MNHEY and SMNVEV (reference sequence). CDR3 length equals 15 residues. CDR3 DNA: TGTGCCAGCAGTTTTAATGGGGGAGCTAACTATGGCTACACCTTC. Its translation is CASSFNGGANYGYTF.

V and J are TRBV5-1 and TRBJ1-1; D remains ambiguous. V was clipped by 0 bases and J by 3 bases, with 9 bases between them. Germline V gene lookup returns CDR1 SGHRS and CDR2 YFSETQ. The CDR3 runs 14 residues. Here the CDR3 DNA reads TGCGCCAGCAGCTTGGAAAGTATAGACACTGAAGCTTTCTTT. Translating gives CASSLESIDTEAFF.